Sequencing of this T cell receptor (beta chain) was carried out in a study of shared clonotypes between healthy human individuals. Study results and caveats: Against clonotypes common to all four donors, non-shared ones had lower generation probabilities. Limited genetic and exposure-history diversity came from having few donors. Sharing across four donors was highest in naive CD4 (about 5%) and lowest in memory CD8 (roughly 0.4%).

Positively selected for CCR7, the CD45RO-negative cells used as naive CD8 cells excluded terminally differentiated effector memory CD45RA+ cells. Recent vaccinations or acute infections were absent in the healthy HIV-negative adult donors. Notes on this clone: What it recognizes is unknown.

This CDR3 spans 13 amino acids. V lost 5 bases and J 3 bases, leaving 13 bases between the germline ends. CDR1 and CDR2 (germline): SQVTM, ANQGSEA. The repertoire was sequenced with immunoSEQ multiplex PCR; TCRdb's copy has only in-frame clones and lacks some. In the table there are millions of clones, about 95% of which are singletons. The V and J genes are TRBV29-1 and TRBJ2-5; D not certain. The specimen was naive CD8+ T cells sorted from blood. The sequence was collected from a man aged 18 to 29 in good health. CDR3 amino acids: CSVYRNFEETQYF. CDR3 sequence (DNA): TGCAGCGTTTACCGGAACTTCGAAGAGACCCAGTACTTC.